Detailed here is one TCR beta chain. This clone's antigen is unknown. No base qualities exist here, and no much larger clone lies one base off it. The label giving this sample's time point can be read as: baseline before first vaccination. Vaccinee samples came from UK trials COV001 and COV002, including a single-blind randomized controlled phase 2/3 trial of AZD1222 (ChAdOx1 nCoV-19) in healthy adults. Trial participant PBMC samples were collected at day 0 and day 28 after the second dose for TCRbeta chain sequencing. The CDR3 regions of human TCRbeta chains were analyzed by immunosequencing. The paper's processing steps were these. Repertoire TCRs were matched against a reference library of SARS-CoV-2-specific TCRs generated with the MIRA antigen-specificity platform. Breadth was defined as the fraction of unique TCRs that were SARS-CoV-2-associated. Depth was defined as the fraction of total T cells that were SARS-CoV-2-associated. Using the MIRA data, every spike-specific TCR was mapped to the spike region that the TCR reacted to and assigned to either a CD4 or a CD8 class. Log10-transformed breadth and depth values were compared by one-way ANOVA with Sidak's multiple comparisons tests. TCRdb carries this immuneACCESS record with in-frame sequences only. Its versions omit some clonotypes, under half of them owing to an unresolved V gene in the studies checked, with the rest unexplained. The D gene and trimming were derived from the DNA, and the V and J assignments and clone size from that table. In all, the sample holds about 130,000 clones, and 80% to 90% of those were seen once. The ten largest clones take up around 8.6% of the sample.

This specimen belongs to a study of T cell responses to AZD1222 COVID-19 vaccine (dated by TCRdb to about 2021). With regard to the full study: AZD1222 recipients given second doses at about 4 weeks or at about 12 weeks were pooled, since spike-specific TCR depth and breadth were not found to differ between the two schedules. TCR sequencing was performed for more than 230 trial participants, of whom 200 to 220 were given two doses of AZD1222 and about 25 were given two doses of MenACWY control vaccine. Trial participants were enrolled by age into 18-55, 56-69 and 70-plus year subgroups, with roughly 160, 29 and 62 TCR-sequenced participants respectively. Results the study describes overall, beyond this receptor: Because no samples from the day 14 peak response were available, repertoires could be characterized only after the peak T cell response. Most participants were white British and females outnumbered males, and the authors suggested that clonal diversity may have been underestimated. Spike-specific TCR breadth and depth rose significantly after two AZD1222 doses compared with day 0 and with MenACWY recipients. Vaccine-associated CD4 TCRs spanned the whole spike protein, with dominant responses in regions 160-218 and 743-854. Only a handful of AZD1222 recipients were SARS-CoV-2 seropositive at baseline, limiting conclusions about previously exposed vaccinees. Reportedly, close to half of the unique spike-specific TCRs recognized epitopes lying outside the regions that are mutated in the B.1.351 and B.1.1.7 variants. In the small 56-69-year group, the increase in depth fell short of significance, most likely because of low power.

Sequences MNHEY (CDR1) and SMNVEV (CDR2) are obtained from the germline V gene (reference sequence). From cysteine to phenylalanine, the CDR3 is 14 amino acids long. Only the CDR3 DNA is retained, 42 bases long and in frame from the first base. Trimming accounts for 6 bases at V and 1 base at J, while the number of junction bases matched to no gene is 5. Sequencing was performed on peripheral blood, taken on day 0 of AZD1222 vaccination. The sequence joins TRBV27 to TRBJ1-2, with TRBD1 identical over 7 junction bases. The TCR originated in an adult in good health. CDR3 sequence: CASSRQGNNYGYTF. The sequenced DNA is TGTGCCAGCAGCCGACAGGGAAATAACTATGGCTACACCTTC.